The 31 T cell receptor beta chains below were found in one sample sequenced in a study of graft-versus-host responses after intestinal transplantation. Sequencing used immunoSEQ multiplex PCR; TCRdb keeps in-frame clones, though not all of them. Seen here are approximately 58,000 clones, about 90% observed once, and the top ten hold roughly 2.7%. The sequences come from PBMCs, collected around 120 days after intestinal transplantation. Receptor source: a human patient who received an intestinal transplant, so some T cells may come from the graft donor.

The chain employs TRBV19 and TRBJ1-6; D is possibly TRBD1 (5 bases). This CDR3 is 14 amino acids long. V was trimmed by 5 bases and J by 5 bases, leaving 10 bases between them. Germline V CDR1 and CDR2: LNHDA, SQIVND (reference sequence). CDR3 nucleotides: TGTGCCAGTAGTCCGACAGCAAATAATTCACCCCTCCACTTT. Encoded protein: CASSPTANNSPLHF.

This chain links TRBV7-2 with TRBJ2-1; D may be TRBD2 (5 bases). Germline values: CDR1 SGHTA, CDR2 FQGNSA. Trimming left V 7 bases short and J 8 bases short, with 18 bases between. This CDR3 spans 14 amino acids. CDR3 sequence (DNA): TGTGCCAGCACCCCCGGGCTAGCCTTCCATGAGCAGTTCTTC. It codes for CASTPGLAFHEQFF.

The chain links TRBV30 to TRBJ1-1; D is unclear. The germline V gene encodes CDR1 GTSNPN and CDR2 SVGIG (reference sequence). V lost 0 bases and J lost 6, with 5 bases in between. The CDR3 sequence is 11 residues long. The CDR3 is CAWSVGPEAFF. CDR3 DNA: TGTGCCTGGAGTGTTGGTCCTGAAGCTTTCTTT.

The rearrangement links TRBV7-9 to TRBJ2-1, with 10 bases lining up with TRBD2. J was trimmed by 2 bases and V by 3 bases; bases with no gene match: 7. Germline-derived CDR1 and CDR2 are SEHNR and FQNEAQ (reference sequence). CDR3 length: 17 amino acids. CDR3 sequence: CASSFLLAGAAYNEQFF. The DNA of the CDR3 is TGTGCCAGCAGCTTTTTGCTAGCGGGGGCCGCCTACAATGAGCAGTTCTTC.

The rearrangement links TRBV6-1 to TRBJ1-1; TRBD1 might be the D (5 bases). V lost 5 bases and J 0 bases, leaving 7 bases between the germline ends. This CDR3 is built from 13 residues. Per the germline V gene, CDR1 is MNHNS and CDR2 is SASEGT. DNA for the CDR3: TGTGCCAGCAGTTCACAGGTGAACACTGAAGCTTTCTTT. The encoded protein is CASSSQVNTEAFF.

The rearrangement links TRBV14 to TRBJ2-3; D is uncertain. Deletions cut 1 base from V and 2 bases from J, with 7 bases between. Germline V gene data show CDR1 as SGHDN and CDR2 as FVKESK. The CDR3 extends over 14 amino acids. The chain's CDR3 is CASSQGLSTDTQYF. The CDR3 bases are TGTGCCAGCAGCCAAGGACTGTCCACAGATACGCAGTATTTT. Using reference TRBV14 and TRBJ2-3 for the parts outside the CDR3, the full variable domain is EAGVTQFPSHSVIEKGQTVTLRCDPISGHDNLYWYRRVMGKEIKFLLHFVKESKQDESGMPNNRFLAERTGGTYSTLKVQPAELEDSGVYFCASSQGLSTDTQYFGPGTRLTVL.

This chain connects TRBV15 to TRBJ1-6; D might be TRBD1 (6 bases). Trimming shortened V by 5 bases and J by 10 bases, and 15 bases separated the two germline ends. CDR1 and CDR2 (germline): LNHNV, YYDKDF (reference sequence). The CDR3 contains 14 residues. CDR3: CATSPVTGWSPLHF. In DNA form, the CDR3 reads TGTGCCACCAGCCCGGTGACAGGTTGGTCACCCCTCCACTTT.

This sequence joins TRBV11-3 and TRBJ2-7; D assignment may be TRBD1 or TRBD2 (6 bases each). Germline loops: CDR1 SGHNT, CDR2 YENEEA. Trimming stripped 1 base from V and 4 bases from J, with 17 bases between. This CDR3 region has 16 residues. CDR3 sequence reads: CASSLGGGGGVYEQYF. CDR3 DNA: TGTGCCAGCAGCTTAGGAGGGGGAGGTGGAGTTTACGAGCAGTACTTC.

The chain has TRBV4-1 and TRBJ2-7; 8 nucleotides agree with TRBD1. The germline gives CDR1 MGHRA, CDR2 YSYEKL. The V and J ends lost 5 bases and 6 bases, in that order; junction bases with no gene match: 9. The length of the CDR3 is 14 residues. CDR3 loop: CASSDGTGPREQYF. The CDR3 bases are TGCGCCAGCAGCGACGGGACAGGACCCCGCGAGCAGTACTTC.

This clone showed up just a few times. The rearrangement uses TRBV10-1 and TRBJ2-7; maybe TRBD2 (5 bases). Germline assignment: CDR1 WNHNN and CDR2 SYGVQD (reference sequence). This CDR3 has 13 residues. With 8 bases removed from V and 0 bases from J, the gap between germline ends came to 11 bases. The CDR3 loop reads CASEQRRSYEQYF. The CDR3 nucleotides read TGCGCCAGCGAACAGCGGCGCTCCTACGAGCAGTACTTC.

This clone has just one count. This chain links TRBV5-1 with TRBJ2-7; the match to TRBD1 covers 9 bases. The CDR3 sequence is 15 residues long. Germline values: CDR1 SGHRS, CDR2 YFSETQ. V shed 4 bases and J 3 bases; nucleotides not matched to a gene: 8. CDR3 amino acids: CASSPGGQGGYEQYF. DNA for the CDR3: TGCGCCAGCAGCCCTGGGGGACAGGGCGGCTACGAGCAGTACTTC.

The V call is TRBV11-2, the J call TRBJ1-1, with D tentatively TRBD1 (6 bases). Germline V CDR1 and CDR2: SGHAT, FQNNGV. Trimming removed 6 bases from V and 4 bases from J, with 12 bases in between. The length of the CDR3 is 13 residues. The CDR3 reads CASSSTGFTEAFF. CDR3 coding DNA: TGTGCCAGCAGTTCCACAGGGTTCACTGAAGCTTTCTTT.

The CDR3 bases are TGTGCCAGCAGTGTGGGACTTGGTGGCTACACCTTC. It translates to CASSVGLGGYTF. This sequence joins TRBV2 and TRBJ1-2, with TRBD1 as a possible D gene (5 bases). In germline, CDR1 is SNHLY, CDR2 FYNNEI. There are 12 residues in the CDR3. Trimming took off 4 bases at V and 7 bases at J, with 10 bases between the two ends.

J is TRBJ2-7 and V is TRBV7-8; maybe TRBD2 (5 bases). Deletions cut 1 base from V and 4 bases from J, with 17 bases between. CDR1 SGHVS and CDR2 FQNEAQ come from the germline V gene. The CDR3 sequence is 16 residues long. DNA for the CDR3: TGTGCCAGCAGCTTAGATATCTTCGGGGTCCGTTACGAGCAGTACTTC. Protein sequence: CASSLDIFGVRYEQYF.

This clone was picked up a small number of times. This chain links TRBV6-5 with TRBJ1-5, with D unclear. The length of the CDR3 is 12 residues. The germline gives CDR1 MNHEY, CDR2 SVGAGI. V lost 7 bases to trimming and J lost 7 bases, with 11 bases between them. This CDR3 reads CASTQYEQPQHF. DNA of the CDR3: TGTGCCAGCACCCAGTATGAGCAGCCCCAGCATTTT.

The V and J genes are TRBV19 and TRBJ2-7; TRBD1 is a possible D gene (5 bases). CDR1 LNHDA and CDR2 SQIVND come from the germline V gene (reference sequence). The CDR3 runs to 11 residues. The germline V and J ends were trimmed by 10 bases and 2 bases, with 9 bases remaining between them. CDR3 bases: TGTGCCACCGGACAAGCCTACGAGCAGTACTTC. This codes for CATGQAYEQYF.

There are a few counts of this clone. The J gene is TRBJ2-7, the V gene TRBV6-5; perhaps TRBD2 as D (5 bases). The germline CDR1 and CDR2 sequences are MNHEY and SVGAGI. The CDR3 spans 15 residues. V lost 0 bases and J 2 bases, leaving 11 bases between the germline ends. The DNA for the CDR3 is TGTGCCAGCAGTTACTCGTCGGGGTCCGCCTACGAGCAGTACTTC. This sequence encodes CASSYSSGSAYEQYF.

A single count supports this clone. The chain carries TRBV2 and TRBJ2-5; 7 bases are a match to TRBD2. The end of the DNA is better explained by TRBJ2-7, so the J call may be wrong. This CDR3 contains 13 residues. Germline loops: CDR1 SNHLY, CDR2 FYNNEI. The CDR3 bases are TGTGCCAGCAGTAAGGGAGGGCCCTACGAGCAGTACTTC. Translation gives CASSKGGPYEQYF.

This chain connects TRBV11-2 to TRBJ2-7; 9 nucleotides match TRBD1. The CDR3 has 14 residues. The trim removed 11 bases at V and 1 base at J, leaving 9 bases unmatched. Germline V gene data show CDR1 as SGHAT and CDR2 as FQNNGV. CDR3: CAARGTGPSYEQYF. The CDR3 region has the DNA TGTGCCGCGCGGGGGACAGGGCCATCCTACGAGCAGTACTTC.

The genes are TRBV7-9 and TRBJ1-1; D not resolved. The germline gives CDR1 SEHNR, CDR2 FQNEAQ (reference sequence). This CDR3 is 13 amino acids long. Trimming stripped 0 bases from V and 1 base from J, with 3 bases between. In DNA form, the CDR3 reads TGTGCCAGCAGCTTAGCACAGAACACTGAAGCTTTCTTT. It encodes CASSLAQNTEAFF.

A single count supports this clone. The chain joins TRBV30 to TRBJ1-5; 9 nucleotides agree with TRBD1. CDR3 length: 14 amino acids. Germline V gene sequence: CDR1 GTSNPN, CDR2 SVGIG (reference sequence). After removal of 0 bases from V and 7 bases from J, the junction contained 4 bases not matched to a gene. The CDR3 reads CAWSVGQGVQPQHF. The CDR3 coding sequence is TGTGCCTGGAGTGTGGGACAGGGCGTACAGCCCCAGCATTTT.

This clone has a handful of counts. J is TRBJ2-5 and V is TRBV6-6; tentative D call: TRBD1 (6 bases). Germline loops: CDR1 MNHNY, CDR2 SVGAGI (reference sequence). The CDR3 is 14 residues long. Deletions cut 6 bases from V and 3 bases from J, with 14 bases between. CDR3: CASRHRAMEETQYF. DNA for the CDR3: TGTGCCAGCAGGCACAGGGCCATGGAAGAGACCCAGTACTTC.

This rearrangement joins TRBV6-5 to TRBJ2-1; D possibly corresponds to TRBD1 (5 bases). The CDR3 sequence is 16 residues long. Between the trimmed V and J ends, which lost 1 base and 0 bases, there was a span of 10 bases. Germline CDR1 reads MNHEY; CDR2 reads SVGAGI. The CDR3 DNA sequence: TGTGCCAGCAGTTACTTCAGGGTGAGCTCCTACAATGAGCAGTTCTTC. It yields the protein CASSYFRVSSYNEQFF.

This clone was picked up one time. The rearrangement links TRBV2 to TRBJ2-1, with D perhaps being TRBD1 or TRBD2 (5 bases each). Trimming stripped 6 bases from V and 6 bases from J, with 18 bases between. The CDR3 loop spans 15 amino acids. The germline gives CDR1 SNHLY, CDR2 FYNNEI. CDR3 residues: CASSFRDPRVNEQFF. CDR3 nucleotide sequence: TGTGCCAGCAGCTTCCGGGACCCCAGGGTCAATGAGCAGTTCTTC.

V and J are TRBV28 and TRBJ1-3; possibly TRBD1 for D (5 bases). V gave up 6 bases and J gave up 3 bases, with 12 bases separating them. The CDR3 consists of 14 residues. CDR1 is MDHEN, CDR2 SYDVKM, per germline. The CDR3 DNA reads TGTGCCAGCAGCCTTGGGGGGGGTGGAAACACCATATATTTT. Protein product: CASSLGGGGNTIYF.

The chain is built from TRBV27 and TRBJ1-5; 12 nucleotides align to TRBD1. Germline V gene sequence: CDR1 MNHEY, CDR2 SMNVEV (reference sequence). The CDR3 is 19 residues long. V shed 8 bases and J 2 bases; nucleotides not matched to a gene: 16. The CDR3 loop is CASRTPPGQGAQGNQPQHF. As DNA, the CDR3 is TGTGCCAGCCGCACACCCCCGGGACAGGGGGCGCAGGGCAATCAGCCCCAGCATTTT.

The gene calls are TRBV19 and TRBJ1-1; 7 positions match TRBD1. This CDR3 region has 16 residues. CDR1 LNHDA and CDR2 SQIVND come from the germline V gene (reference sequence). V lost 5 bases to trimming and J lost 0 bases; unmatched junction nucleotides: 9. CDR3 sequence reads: CASSPWTGLMNTEAFF. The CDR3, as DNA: TGTGCCAGTAGTCCGTGGACAGGTCTCATGAACACTGAAGCTTTCTTT.

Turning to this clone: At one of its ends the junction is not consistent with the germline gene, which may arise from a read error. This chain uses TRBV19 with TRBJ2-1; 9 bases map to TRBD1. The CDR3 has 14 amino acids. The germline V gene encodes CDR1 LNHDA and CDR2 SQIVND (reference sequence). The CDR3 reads CASSIGDRADEQLF. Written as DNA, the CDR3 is TGTGCCAGTAGTATAGGGGACAGGGCCGATGAGCAGCTCTTC.

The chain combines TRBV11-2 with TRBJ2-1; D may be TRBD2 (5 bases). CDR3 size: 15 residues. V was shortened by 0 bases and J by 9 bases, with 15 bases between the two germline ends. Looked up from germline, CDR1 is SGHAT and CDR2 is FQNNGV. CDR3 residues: CASSLDIREVTEQFF. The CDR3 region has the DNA TGTGCCAGCAGCTTAGATATCCGGGAAGTGACTGAGCAGTTCTTC.

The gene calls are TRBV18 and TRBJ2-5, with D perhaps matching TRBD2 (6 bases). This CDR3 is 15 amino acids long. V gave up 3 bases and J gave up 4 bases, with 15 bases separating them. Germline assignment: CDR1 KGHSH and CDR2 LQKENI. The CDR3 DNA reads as TGTGCCAGCTCACCTTTCGGGCGGGATAGAGAGACCCAGTACTTC. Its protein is CASSPFGRDRETQYF.

CDR3 protein: CASSSSGTSGGYEQYF. CDR3 DNA sequence: TGTGCCAGCAGCTCCTCCGGGACTAGCGGGGGTTACGAGCAGTACTTC. The chain carries TRBV5-5 and TRBJ2-7, with 14 nucleotides matching TRBD2. This CDR3 region has 16 residues. V gave up 3 bases and J gave up 4 bases; unmatched junction bases: 6. Per the germline V gene, CDR1 is SGHKS and CDR2 is YYEKEE (reference sequence).